The clone carrying this T cell receptor (beta chain) was picked up many times. Antigen: not known. One entry per CDR3 protein results from TCRdb running MiXCR on the reads. Of 500,000 to 600,000 distinct CDR3 sequences in the sample, 16% were seen once. This sample is drawn from a study of T cell repertoires in cytomegalovirus infection. Study at large: The public TCR beta signatures pointed to both CMV infection and matching HLA type. Study-wide results and limits: The response measured ex vivo was dominated by TCR beta clonotypes (HLA-C-restricted and CMV-specific). Carriers of CMV and the relevant HLA type were discriminated by public TCR beta frequency.

From germline, CDR1 is SGHDN and CDR2 FVKESK. CDR3 size: 14 residues. Trimming pared 1 base from V and 6 bases from J, leaving 9 bases between. The source is a human donor in good health (CMV status not recorded). Some clones in this sample may be carry-over from other donors' samples. Sequencing was done on a sample of CD8+ T cells from PBMCs. This chain uses TRBV14 with TRBJ2-2; no definite D call. CDR3 bases: TGTGCCAGCAGCCAAGTAGGAAGTTCCGGGGAGCTGTTTTTT. Encoded protein: CASSQVGSSGELFF.